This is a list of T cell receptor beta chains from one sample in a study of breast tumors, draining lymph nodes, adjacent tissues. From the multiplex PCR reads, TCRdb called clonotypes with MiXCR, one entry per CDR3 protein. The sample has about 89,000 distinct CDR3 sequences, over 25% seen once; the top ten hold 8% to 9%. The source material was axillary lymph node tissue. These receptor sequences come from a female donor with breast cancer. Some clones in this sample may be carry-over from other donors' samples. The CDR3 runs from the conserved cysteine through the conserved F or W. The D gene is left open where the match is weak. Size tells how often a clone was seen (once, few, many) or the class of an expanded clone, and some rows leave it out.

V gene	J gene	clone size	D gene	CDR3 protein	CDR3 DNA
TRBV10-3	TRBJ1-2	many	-	CAISESGGSYYGYTF	TGTGCCATCAGTGAGTCGGGGGGCAGCTACTATGGCTACACCTTC
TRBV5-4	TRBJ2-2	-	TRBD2	CASRPWGSGRSGELFF	TGTGCCAGCAGACCATGGGGTAGCGGGAGAAGCGGGGAGCTGTTTTTT
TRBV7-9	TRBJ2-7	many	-	CASSTTLGPYEQYF	TGTGCCAGCAGCACGACGCTGGGGCCCTACGAGCAGTACTTC
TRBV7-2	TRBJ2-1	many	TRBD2	CASSSTSGNYNEQFF	TGTGCCAGCAGCTCCACTAGCGGGAATTACAATGAGCAGTTCTTC
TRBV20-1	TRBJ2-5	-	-	CRAREGVMGETQYF	TGCCGCGCTAGAGAAGGAGTCATGGGAGAGACCCAGTACTTC
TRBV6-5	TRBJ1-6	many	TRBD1	CASTKDRDGSPLHF	TGTGCCAGCACCAAAGACAGGGATGGGTCACCCCTCCACTTT
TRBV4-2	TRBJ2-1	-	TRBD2	CASSQGTLAGGIGVYNEQFF	TGTGCCAGCAGCCAAGGAACTCTAGCGGGTGGGATAGGGGTCTACAATGAGCAGTTCTTC
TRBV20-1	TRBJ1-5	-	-	CSARAPGGRDRLGQPQHF	TGCAGTGCTAGAGCCCCAGGAGGGAGGGACCGACTCGGTCAGCCCCAGCATTTT
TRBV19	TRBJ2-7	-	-	CASSPRDGRYEQYF	TGTGCCAGTAGTCCCCGGGACGGCCGCTACGAGCAGTACTTC
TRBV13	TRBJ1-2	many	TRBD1	CASSSGTGYYGYTF	TGTGCCAGCAGCTCCGGGACAGGGTATTATGGCTACACCTTC
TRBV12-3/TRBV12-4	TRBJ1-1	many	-	CASSLADPGTHEAFF	TGTGCCAGCAGTTTAGCAGATCCCGGGACACATGAAGCTTTCTTT
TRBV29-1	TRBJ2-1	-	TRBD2	CSFFSGRDYNEQFF	TGCAGCTTTTTTTCCGGGAGGGACTACAATGAGCAGTTCTTC
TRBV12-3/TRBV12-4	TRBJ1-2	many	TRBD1	CASSPQGQAYGYTF	TGTGCCAGCAGCCCTCAGGGACAGGCATATGGCTACACCTTC
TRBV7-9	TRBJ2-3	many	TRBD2	CASSPGLAKMSTDTQYF	TGTGCCAGCAGCCCGGGACTAGCAAAAATGAGCACAGATACGCAGTATTTT
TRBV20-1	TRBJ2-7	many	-	CSANPSSVGSYEQYF	TGCAGTGCCAACCCCTCGAGCGTGGGTTCCTACGAGCAGTACTTC
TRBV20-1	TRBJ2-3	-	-	CSATGLARNTDTQYF	TGCAGTGCCACGGGGCTAGCGAGAAACACAGATACGCAGTATTTT
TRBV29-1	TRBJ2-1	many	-	CSAEDPRTSWNEQFF	TGCAGCGCGGAGGATCCCCGGACTTCCTGGAATGAGCAGTTCTTC
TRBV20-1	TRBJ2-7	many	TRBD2	CSAIRLAGTYEQYF	TGCAGTGCGATAAGACTAGCGGGAACCTACGAGCAGTACTTC
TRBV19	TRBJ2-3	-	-	CASRDLSGSTDTQYF	TGTGCCAGTAGGGACCTCTCGGGTAGCACAGATACGCAGTATTTT
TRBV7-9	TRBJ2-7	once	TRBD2	CASSPGGTSGRVGQQYF	TGTGCCAGCAGTCCAGGGGGGACTAGCGGGAGGGTCGGCCAGCAGTACTTC
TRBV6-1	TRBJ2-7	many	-	CASRRGITVDEQYF	TGTGCCAGCAGGAGGGGGATTACTGTAGACGAGCAGTACTTC
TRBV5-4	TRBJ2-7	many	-	CASSTGQNEQYF	TGTGCCAGCAGCACGGGACAAAACGAGCAGTACTTC
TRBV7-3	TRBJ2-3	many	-	CASSLWGGGADTQYF	TGTGCCAGCAGCTTGTGGGGGGGGGGCGCAGATACGCAGTATTTT
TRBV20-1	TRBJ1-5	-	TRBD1	CSAPHPGTVYSDQPQHF	TGCAGTGCCCCACACCCAGGGACAGTGTATAGCGATCAGCCCCAGCATTTT
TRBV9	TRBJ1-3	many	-	CASSVAAQGTGNTIYF	TGTGCCAGCAGCGTAGCAGCACAGGGAACAGGAAACACCATATATTTT
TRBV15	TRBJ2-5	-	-	CATSSQNTGELGQETQYF	TGTGCCACCAGCAGTCAAAACACCGGGGAGCTGGGGCAAGAGACCCAGTACTTC
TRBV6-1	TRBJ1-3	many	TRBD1	CASSEREGPGGNSGNTIYF	TGTGCCAGCAGTGAAAGGGAAGGGCCAGGGGGTAACTCTGGAAACACCATATATTTT
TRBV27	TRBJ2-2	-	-	CASSLQGSANTGELFF	TGTGCCAGCAGTTTACAGGGTAGCGCGAACACCGGGGAGCTGTTTTTT
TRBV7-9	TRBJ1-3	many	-	CASSLARGSSGNTIYF	TGTGCCAGCAGCTTAGCGCGAGGGAGCTCTGGAAACACCATATATTTT
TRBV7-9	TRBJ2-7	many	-	CASSWGLEQYF	TGTGCCAGCAGCTGGGGATTGGAGCAGTACTTC
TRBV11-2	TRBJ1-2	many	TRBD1	CASSLAYRGLEGYTF	TGTGCCAGCAGCTTAGCATACAGGGGGCTAGAAGGCTACACCTTC
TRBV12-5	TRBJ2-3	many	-	CASGFSTDTQYF	TGTGCTAGTGGTTTTTCAACAGATACGCAGTATTTT
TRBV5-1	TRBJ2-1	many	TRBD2	CASSGTSGRGEQFF	TGCGCCAGCAGCGGAACTAGCGGGAGGGGTGAGCAGTTCTTC
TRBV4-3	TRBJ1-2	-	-	CASSHDIRGDYGYTF	TGCGCCAGCAGCCATGATATCAGGGGAGACTATGGCTACACCTTC
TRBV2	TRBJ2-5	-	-	CASSESRTALGF	TGTGCCAGCAGTGAATCCAGGACTGCCTTAGGCTTC
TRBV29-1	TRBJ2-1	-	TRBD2	CSVGGTSGRRGEQFF	TGCAGCGTTGGGGGGACTAGCGGGAGACGGGGTGAGCAGTTCTTC
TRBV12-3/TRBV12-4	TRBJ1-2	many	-	CASSLEARGYTF	TGTGCCAGCAGTTTAGAGGCACGGGGCTACACCTTC
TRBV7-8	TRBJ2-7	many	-	CASSLEGGAGAYEQYF	TGTGCCAGCAGCTTAGAGGGGGGGGCGGGGGCCTACGAGCAGTACTTC
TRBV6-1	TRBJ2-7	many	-	CASSERGRGGRF	TGTGCCAGCAGTGAACGCGGGAGAGGGGGACGGTTC
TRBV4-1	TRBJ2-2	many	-	CASSPRSGAGELFF	TGCGCCAGCAGTCCACGGAGCGGAGCCGGGGAGCTGTTTTTT
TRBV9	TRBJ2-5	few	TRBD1	CASSVGQGKETQYF	TGTGCCAGCAGCGTTGGACAGGGAAAAGAGACCCAGTACTTC
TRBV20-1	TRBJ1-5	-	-	CSARYGGSNQSQHF	TGCAGTGCTAGGTATGGTGGTAGCAATCAGTCCCAACATTTT
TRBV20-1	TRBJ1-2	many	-	CSARDLWGGYTF	TGCAGTGCTAGAGATCTATGGGGGGGCTACACCTTC
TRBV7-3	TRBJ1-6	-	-	CASSLNPQVNSPLHF	TGTGCCAGCAGCTTAAACCCCCAGGTTAATTCACCCCTCCACTTT
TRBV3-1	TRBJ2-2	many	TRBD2	CASSPGLAGERGTGELFF	TGTGCCAGCAGCCCCGGACTAGCGGGAGAAAGGGGCACCGGGGAGCTGTTTTTT
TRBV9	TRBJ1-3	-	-	CASSVGGAGNTIYF	TGTGCCAGCAGCGTGGGGGGAGCCGGAAACACCATATATTTT
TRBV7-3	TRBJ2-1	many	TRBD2	CASRASGDNEQFF	TGTGCCAGCCGGGCTAGCGGGGACAATGAGCAGTTCTTC
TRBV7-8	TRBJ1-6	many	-	CASSSDGRRSSPLHF	TGTGCCAGCAGCTCCGATGGCAGGCGGAGCTCACCCCTCCACTTT
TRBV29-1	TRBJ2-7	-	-	CSSRSADDGQHF	TGCAGCTCCAGGTCGGCTGACGACGGGCAGCACTTC
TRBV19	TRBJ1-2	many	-	CASSLDYGYTF	TGTGCCAGTAGTCTTGACTATGGCTACACCTTC